The clone carrying this T cell receptor (beta chain) turned up a few times. Sequenced by immunoSEQ multiplex PCR; TCRdb stores in-frame clones only, minus some. The sample contains some 490,000 clones, 75% to 90% of which appear only once. Germline CDR1 and CDR2: LGHDT and YNNKEL (reference sequence). The CDR3 is 13 amino acids. V was pared by 3 bases and J by 5 bases, with 8 bases between. This record belongs to a study of blood T cell repertoires in COVID-19. This TCR came from a human donor in a cohort sampled during active COVID-19. The source material was peripheral blood. The chain carries TRBV3-1 (or the pseudogene TRBV3-2) and TRBJ2-1; D gene ambiguous. CDR3 in amino acids: CASSHQRDNEQFF. In nucleotides, the CDR3 is TGTGCCAGCAGCCACCAGCGTGACAATGAGCAGTTCTTC.